These 22 T cell receptor beta chains originate from one sample sequenced in a study of beta chain features in type 1 diabetes (dated by TCRdb to the late 2010s). Library preparation employed the immunoSEQ multiplex PCR assay. The entire amount of isolated RNA was reverse transcribed using the High Capacity cDNA Reverse Transcription Kit, so the sequenced TCRB transcripts were expressed ones. The table comes from immuneACCESS by way of TCRdb, which keeps in-frame sequences with V and J called. Part of the clones is missing from these tables; in studies checked, under half for an unresolved V gene and the rest for unknown reasons. The sample table shows 860,000 or so clones, and about 17% are seen once. Clones ranked in the top ten supply 0.02% to 0.025% of the sample. The sequenced material came from naive CD4+ T cells from blood. According to the study, the label for this sample's cell subset or site signals: true naive CD4+ T cells. The receptors derive from a woman between 18 and 30 years old in good health.

The rearrangement uses TRBV7-3 and TRBJ2-1; D is ambiguous. CDR1 and CDR2 (germline): SGHTA, FQGTGA. V was pared by 2 bases and J by 8 bases, with 10 bases between. This CDR3 has 13 residues. CDR3 amino acids: CASSLSGSYEQFF. The CDR3 bases are TGTGCCAGCAGCTTATCAGGTTCCTATGAGCAGTTCTTC. Drawing the rest from reference TRBV7-3 and TRBJ2-1, the complete variable domain is GAGVSQTPSNKVTEKGKYVELRCDPISGHTALYWYRQSLGQGPEFLIYFQGTGAADDSGLPNDRFFAVRPEGSVSTLKIQRTERGDSAVYLCASSLSGSYEQFFGPGTRLTVL.

CDR3 nucleotide sequence: TGTGCCAGCAGCTTAATGACAGGGCAGGGCTACACCTTC. Its protein product is CASSLMTGQGYTF. This chain joins TRBV7-2 and TRBJ1-2; 7 nucleotides align to TRBD1. The CDR3 sequence is 13 residues long. V lost 2 bases to trimming and J lost 8 bases; unmatched junction nucleotides: 5. CDR1 is SGHTA and CDR2 is FQGNSA in the germline V gene.

The CDR3 nucleotides are TGTGCCAGCAGGGGACTAGCGGGAGAGTTTCGTGGGGCCAACGTCCTGACTTTC. It specifies CASRGLAGEFRGANVLTF. The chain is built from TRBV2 and TRBJ2-6, with 14 bases matching TRBD2. CDR1 and CDR2 from the germline V gene are SNHLY and FYNNEI. V shed 6 bases and J 3 bases; nucleotides not matched to a gene: 7. The CDR3 totals 18 residues.

In its sample, this clone was seen a few times. V usage is TRBV5-4 and J usage is TRBJ2-2; 9 bases align to TRBD2. With V trimmed by 1 base and J by 6 bases, 4 bases remained unmatched. CDR1 is SGHNT, CDR2 YYREEE, per germline (reference sequence). This CDR3 spans 15 amino acids. The CDR3 spells CASSLRGRAAGELFF. Here the CDR3 DNA reads TGTGCCAGCAGCTTGCGCGGGAGGGCGGCCGGGGAGCTGTTTTTT.

In its sample, this clone was seen a few times. This sequence joins TRBV5-6 and TRBJ1-2, with a possible D match to TRBD1 (6 bases). The germline gives CDR1 SGHDT, CDR2 YYEEEE. Between the trimmed V and J ends, which lost 4 bases and 4 bases, there was a span of 11 bases. CDR3 size: 13 residues. CDR3 amino acids: CASSRTVSYGYTF. The DNA of the CDR3 is TGTGCCAGCAGCCGGACAGTCTCCTATGGCTACACCTTC.

The V and J genes are TRBV2 and TRBJ2-7; tentative D call: TRBD2 (5 bases). V lost 5 bases to trimming and J lost 9 bases, with 17 bases between them. The CDR3 has 13 amino acids. Germline V gives CDR1 SNHLY, CDR2 FYNNEI. The CDR3 loop reads CASSFQDGVGQYF. The CDR3 nucleotides are TGTGCCAGCAGTTTCCAGGACGGGGTCGGGCAGTACTTC.

The sample holds a few counts of this clone. The V and J genes are TRBV7-3 and TRBJ2-2; the D gene is possibly TRBD2 (8 bases). There are 18 residues in the CDR3. V lost 0 bases to trimming and J lost 1 base, with 15 bases between them. From germline, CDR1 is SGHTA and CDR2 FQGTGA. For the CDR3, the DNA is TGTGCCAGCAGCTTAACCGCACAGGGGACTAGGAACACCGGGGAGCTGTTTTTT. This sequence encodes CASSLTAQGTRNTGELFF. Full variable domain (remainder filled in from reference TRBV7-3 and TRBJ2-2): GAGVSQTPSNKVTEKGKYVELRCDPISGHTALYWYRQSLGQGPEFLIYFQGTGAADDSGLPNDRFFAVRPEGSVSTLKIQRTERGDSAVYLCASSLTAQGTRNTGELFFGEGSRLTVL.

The rearrangement uses TRBV28 and TRBJ1-1, with no clear D. Germline V lookup: CDR1 MDHEN, CDR2 SYDVKM. CDR3 length equals 14 residues. The V end lost 4 bases, the J end lost 0 bases, and 9 bases lay between the germline ends. The CDR3 nucleotides are TGTGCCAGCAGTTCGGTGGGTTTGAACACTGAAGCTTTCTTT. It encodes CASSSVGLNTEAFF.

The CDR3 region has the DNA TGTGCCAGCAGCCGGACTAGCGGGAGGATGGGAGAGACCCAGTACTTC. Translating it yields CASSRTSGRMGETQYF. The chain recombines TRBV7-9 with TRBJ2-5; TRBD2 agrees at 14 bases. The junction had 6 bases not matched to a gene; V was cut back by 5 bases and J by 4 bases. In germline, CDR1 is SEHNR, CDR2 FQNEAQ (reference sequence). This CDR3 comprises 16 residues.

Points on this clone: At one boundary the junction diverges from the germline segment, which might be a read error. J is TRBJ2-1 and V is TRBV15; 10 bases line up with TRBD1. The CDR3 is 12 amino acids. Germline values: CDR1 LNHNV, CDR2 YYDKDF (reference sequence). CDR3 residues: CATSSGTGVGVF. The CDR3 region has the DNA TGTGCCACCAGCTCAGGGACAGGGGTGGGGGTCTTC. The variable domain in full, completed from reference TRBV15 and TRBJ2-1, reads DAMVIQNPRYQVTQFGKPVTLSCSQTLNHNVMYWYQQKSSQAPKLLFHYYDKDFNNEADTPDNFQSRRPNTSFCFLDIRSPGLGDTAMYLCATSSGTGVGVFGPGTRLTVL.

The V gene is TRBV15, the J gene TRBJ2-7, with unresolved D. CDR3 length: 15 amino acids. Germline V CDR1 and CDR2: LNHNV, YYDKDF (reference sequence). Trimming took 0 bases from V and 1 from J, leaving 10 bases between them. The CDR3 sequence: CATSRDPVRSYEQYF. CDR3 DNA sequence: TGTGCCACCAGCAGAGATCCGGTGCGGTCCTACGAGCAGTACTTC. The full variable domain, rest sourced from reference TRBV15 and TRBJ2-7, is DAMVIQNPRYQVTQFGKPVTLSCSQTLNHNVMYWYQQKSSQAPKLLFHYYDKDFNNEADTPDNFQSRRPNTSFCFLDIRSPGLGDTAMYLCATSRDPVRSYEQYFGPGTRLTVT.

This clone has only a few counts. The rearrangement joins TRBV7-2 to TRBJ2-1; D call uncertain. Germline lookup yields CDR1 SGHTA and CDR2 FQGNSA. The length of the CDR3 is 16 residues. Trimming took off 5 bases at V and 5 bases at J, with 19 bases between the two ends. CDR3 sequence (DNA): TGTGCCAGCAGCCTCCTAGGTAACGGAAGAGACAATGAGCAGTTCTTC. Amino acids: CASSLLGNGRDNEQFF.

The V gene is TRBV6-5, the J gene TRBJ1-3, with D uncertain. CDR3 size: 13 residues. Germline lookup yields CDR1 MNHEY and CDR2 SVGAGI. The V end was cut by 7 bases, the J end by 6 bases, with 13 bases between. The DNA of the CDR3 is TGTGCCAGCACCCAGTTCAACTTAAACACCATATATTTT. Translating it yields CASTQFNLNTIYF.

This clone has a handful of counts. The chain couples TRBV7-3 to TRBJ2-1; D unclear. V was pared by 1 base and J by 8 bases, with 9 bases between. Germline V lookup: CDR1 SGHTA, CDR2 FQGTGA. This CDR3 has 13 amino acids. Here the CDR3 reads CASSLRGSHEQFF. The DNA for the CDR3 is TGTGCCAGCAGCTTAAGGGGTAGCCATGAGCAGTTCTTC. Variable domain in full (rest from reference TRBV7-3 and TRBJ2-1): GAGVSQTPSNKVTEKGKYVELRCDPISGHTALYWYRQSLGQGPEFLIYFQGTGAADDSGLPNDRFFAVRPEGSVSTLKIQRTERGDSAVYLCASSLRGSHEQFFGPGTRLTVL.

This clone was picked up a small number of times. This chain links TRBV7-9 with TRBJ2-3; a possible D gene is TRBD2 (6 bases). V lost 5 bases to trimming and J lost 3 bases, with 15 bases between them. Germline V CDR1 and CDR2: SEHNR, FQNEAQ (reference sequence). This CDR3 is 15 amino acids long. Here the CDR3 reads CASSPTSRKTDTQYF. For the CDR3, the DNA is TGTGCCAGCAGCCCGACTAGTAGGAAAACAGATACGCAGTATTTT.

The V gene is TRBV6-6, the J gene TRBJ1-2; D remains ambiguous. This CDR3 contains 14 residues. The V gene lost 0 bases and the J gene lost 6 bases, with 11 bases spanning the gap. From germline, CDR1 is MNHNY and CDR2 SVGAGI (reference sequence). The CDR3 spells CASSYSGLGDGYTF. CDR3 nucleotide sequence: TGTGCCAGCAGTTACTCTGGTTTGGGTGATGGCTACACCTTC.

The chain couples TRBV5-4 to TRBJ1-4, with 7 bases matching TRBD1. In germline, CDR1 is SGHNT, CDR2 YYREEE (reference sequence). V shed 4 bases and J 9 bases; nucleotides not matched to a gene: 12. CDR3 length: 15 amino acids. The CDR3 bases are TGTGCCAGCAGCAACCGGACAGGAATTTTTCAAAAACTGTTTTTT. It translates to CASSNRTGIFQKLFF. The complete variable domain, with remaining parts taken from reference TRBV5-4 and TRBJ1-4, reads ETGVTQSPTHLIKTRGQQVTLRCSSQSGHNTVSWYQQALGQGPQFIFQYYREEENGRGNFPPRFSGLQFPNYSSELNVNALELDDSALYLCASSNRTGIFQKLFFGSGTQLSVL.

To note about this clone: Other DNA sequences in this specimen translate into the identical CDR3. The chain couples TRBV28 to TRBJ2-7, with no clear D. The CDR3 has 12 amino acids. CDR1 and CDR2 (germline): MDHEN, SYDVKM. With 3 bases removed from V and 4 bases from J, the gap between germline ends came to 7 bases. CDR3 bases: TGTGCCAGCAGTTTCTCCGGTTACGAGCAGTACTTC. Protein sequence: CASSFSGYEQYF.

This chain's CDR3 is CASSYSRLSGNTIYF. As DNA, the CDR3 is TGTGCCAGCAGTTACTCGAGACTTTCCGGAAACACCATATATTTT. The chain joins TRBV6-5 to TRBJ1-3; D gene unclear. Germline V gives CDR1 MNHEY, CDR2 SVGAGI. The V and J ends lost 0 bases and 4 bases respectively, with 10 bases between them. The CDR3 contains 15 residues.

Only a few counts were recorded for this clone. The V and J genes are TRBV2 and TRBJ1-1, with 7 bases lining up with TRBD1. After removal of 4 bases from V and 4 bases from J, the junction contained 6 bases not matched to a gene. CDR3 length equals 14 residues. Germline V gives CDR1 SNHLY, CDR2 FYNNEI. Here the CDR3 reads CASSGGGWSTEAFF. The CDR3 DNA reads TGTGCCAGCAGTGGAGGGGGCTGGAGCACTGAAGCTTTCTTT. The variable domain in full, with the rest retrieved from reference TRBV2 and TRBJ1-1, is EPEVTQTPSHQVTQMGQEVILRCVPISNHLYFYWYRQILGQKVEFLVSFYNNEISEKSEIFDDQFSVERPDGSNFTLKIRSTKLEDSAMYFCASSGGGWSTEAFFGQGTRLTVV.

The chain couples TRBV4-1 to TRBJ1-3; possible D gene TRBD1, 5 bases. Trimming stripped 4 bases from V and 1 base from J, with 17 bases between. Germline V gives CDR1 MGHRA, CDR2 YSYEKL. This CDR3 is built from 17 residues. As DNA, the CDR3 is TGCGCCAGCAGCCTAATCCCGGGACCGGAGTCTGGAAACACCATATATTTT. Its protein product is CASSLIPGPESGNTIYF.

The V gene is TRBV7-2, the J gene TRBJ2-5; the D gene is possibly TRBD2 (6 bases). The CDR3 runs to 15 residues. V lost 4 bases and J lost 5, with 17 bases in between. Germline CDR1 reads SGHTA; CDR2 reads FQGNSA. CDR3 amino acids: CASSSAPLGGETQYF. Written as DNA, the CDR3 is TGTGCCAGCAGCTCAGCCCCCCTAGGAGGGGAGACCCAGTACTTC.